The subject of this entry is one T cell receptor beta chain. Only in-frame clones appear in the TCRdb table, and some are missing; sequencing was by immunoSEQ multiplex PCR. The sample lists about 70,000 clones; about 94% were seen once. Per the germline V gene, CDR1 is MDHEN and CDR2 is SYDVKM. Trimming left V 9 bases short and J 8 bases short, with 7 bases between. This CDR3 has 10 residues. The sample belongs to a study of T cell changes during pregnancy in multiple sclerosis. The sequence was obtained from a female donor with multiple sclerosis, enrolled in a pregnancy study. This chain links TRBV28 with TRBJ1-4; D is unresolved. The specimen was peripheral blood, collected in the third trimester of pregnancy. The CDR3, as DNA: TGTGCCAGTACGGGAGAAAAACTGTTTTTT. Amino acid sequence: CASTGEKLFF.